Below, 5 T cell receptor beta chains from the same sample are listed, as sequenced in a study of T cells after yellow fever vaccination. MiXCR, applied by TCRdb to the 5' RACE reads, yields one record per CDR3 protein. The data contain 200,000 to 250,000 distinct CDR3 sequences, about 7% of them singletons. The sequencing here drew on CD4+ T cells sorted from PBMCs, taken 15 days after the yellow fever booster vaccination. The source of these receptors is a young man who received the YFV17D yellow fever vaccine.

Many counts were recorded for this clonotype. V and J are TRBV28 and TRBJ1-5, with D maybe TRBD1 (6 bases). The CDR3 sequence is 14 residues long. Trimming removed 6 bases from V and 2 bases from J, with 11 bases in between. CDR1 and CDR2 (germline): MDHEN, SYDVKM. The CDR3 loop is CASSHGGGNQPQHF. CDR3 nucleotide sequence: TGTGCCAGCAGCCACGGGGGCGGCAATCAGCCCCAGCATTTT.

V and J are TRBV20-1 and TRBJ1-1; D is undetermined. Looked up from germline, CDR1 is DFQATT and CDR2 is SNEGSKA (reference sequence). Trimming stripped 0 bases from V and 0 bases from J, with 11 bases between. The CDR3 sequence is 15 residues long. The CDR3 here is CSARDSRQLNTEAFF. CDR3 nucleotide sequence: TGCAGTGCTAGAGATTCTCGGCAACTGAACACTGAAGCTTTCTTT.

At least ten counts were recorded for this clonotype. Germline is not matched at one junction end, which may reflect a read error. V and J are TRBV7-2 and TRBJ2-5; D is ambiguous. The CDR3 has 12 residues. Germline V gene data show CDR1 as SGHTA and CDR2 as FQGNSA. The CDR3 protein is CASSLAPETQYF. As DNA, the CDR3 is TGTGCCAGCAGTTTAGCCCCTGAGACCCAGTACTTC.

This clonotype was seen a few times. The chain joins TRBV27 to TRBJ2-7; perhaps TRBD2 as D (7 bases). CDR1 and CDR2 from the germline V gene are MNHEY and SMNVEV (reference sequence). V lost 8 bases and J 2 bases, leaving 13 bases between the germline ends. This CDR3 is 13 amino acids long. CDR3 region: CASRGGEPYEQYF. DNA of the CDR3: TGTGCCAGCCGAGGGGGGGAGCCCTACGAGCAGTACTTC.

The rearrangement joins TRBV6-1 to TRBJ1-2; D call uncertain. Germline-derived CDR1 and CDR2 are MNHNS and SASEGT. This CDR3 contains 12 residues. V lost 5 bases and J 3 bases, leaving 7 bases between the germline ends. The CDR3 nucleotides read TGTGCCAGCAGTCACTTGGACTATGGCTACACCTTC. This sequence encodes CASSHLDYGYTF.